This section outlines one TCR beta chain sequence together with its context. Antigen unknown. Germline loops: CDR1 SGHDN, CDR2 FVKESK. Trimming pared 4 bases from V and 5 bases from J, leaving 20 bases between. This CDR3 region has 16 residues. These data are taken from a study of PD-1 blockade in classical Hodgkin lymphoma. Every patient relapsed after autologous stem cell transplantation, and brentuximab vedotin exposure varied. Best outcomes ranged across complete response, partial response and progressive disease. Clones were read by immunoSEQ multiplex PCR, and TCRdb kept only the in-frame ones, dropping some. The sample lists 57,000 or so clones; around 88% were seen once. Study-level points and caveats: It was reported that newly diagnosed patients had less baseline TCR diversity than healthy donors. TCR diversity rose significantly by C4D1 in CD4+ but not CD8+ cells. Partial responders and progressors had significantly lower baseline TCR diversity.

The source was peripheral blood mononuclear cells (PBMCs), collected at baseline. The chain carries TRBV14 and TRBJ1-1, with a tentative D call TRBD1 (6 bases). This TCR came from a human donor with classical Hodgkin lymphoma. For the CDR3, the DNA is TGTGCCAGCAGCCTATACAATAGGGGGATTGGGACTGAAGCTTTCTTT. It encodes CASSLYNRGIGTEAFF.